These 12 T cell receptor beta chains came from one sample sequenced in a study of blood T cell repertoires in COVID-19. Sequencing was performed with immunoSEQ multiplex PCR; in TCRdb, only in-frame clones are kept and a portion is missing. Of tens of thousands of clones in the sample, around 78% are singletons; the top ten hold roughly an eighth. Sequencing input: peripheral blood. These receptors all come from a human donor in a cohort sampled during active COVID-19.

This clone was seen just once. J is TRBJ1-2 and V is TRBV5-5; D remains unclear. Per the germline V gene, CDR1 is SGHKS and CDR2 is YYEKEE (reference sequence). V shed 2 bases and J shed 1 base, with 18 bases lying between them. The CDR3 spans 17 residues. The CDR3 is CASSLLLVLGNNYGYTF. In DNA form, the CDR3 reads TGTGCCAGCAGCTTATTACTAGTCCTGGGGAATAACTATGGCTACACCTTC.

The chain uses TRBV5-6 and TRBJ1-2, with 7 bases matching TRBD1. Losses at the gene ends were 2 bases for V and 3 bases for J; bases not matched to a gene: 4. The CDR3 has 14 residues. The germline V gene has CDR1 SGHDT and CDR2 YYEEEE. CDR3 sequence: CASSFGQVYYGYTF. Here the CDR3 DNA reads TGTGCCAGCAGCTTCGGACAGGTTTACTATGGCTACACCTTC.

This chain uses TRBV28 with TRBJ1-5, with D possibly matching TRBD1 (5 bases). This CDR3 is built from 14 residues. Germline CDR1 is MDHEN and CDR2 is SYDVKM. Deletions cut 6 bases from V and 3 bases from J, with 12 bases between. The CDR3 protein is CASRQGLTNQPQHF. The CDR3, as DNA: TGTGCCAGCAGGCAGGGCCTCACCAATCAGCCCCAGCATTTT.

The CDR3 bases are TGTGCCAGCAGCCAAGGCCCAGGGCCGAACACTGAAGCTTTCTTT. Its translation: CASSQGPGPNTEAFF. The V gene is TRBV3-1 (or the pseudogene TRBV3-2), the J gene TRBJ1-1; tentative D call: TRBD1 (5 bases). The V gene's germline CDR1 is LGHDT and CDR2 YNNKEL (reference sequence). The CDR3 has 15 residues. Trimming cost V 1 base and J 1 base, with 10 bases left between them.

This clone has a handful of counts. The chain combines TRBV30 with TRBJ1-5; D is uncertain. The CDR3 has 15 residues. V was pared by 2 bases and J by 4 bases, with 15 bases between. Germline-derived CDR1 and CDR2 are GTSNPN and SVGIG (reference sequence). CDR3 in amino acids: CAWSTDPPDNQPQHF. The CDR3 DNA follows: TGTGCCTGGAGTACAGACCCTCCGGATAATCAGCCCCAGCATTTT.

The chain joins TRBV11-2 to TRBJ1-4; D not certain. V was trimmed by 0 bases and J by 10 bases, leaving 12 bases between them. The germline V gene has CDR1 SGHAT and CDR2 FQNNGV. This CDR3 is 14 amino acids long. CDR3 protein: CASSLDSRGGKLFF. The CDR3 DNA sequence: TGTGCCAGCAGCTTAGATTCACGGGGTGGAAAACTGTTTTTT. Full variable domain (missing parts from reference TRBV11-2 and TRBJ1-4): EAGVAQSPRYKIIEKRQSVAFWCNPISGHATLYWYQQILGQGPKLLIQFQNNGVVDDSQLPKDRFSAERLKGVDSTLKIQPAKLEDSAVYLCASSLDSRGGKLFFGSGTQLSVL.

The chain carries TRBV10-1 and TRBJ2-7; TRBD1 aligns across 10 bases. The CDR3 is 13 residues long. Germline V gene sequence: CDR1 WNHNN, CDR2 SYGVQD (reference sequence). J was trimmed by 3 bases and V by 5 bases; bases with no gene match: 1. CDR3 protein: CASSWDRGYEQYF. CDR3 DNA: TGCGCCAGCAGTTGGGACAGGGGCTACGAGCAGTACTTC.

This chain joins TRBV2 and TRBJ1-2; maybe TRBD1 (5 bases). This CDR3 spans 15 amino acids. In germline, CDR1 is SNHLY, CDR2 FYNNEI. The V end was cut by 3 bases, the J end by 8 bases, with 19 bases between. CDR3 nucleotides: TGTGCCAGCAGTGAGTTCGGGGGAGGATATGACGGCTACACCTTC. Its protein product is CASSEFGGGYDGYTF.

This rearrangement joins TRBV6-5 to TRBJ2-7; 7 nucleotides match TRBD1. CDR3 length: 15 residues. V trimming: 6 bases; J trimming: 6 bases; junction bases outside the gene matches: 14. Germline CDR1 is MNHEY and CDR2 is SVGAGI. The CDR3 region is CASRGPNKGAGEQYF. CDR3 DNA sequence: TGTGCCAGCAGGGGACCTAACAAGGGGGCGGGCGAGCAGTACTTC.

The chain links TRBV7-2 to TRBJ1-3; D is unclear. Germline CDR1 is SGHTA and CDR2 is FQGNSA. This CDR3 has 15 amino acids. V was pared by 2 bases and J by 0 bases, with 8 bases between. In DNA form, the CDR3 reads TGTGCCAGCAGCTTAACAGTTAGCTCTGGAAACACCATATATTTT. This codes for CASSLTVSSGNTIYF. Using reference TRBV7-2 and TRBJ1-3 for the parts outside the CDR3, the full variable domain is GAGVSQSPSNKVTEKGKDVELRCDPISGHTALYWYRQSLGQGLEFLIYFQGNSAPDKSGLPSDRFSAERTGGSVSTLTIQRTQQEDSAVYLCASSLTVSSGNTIYFGEGSWLTVV.

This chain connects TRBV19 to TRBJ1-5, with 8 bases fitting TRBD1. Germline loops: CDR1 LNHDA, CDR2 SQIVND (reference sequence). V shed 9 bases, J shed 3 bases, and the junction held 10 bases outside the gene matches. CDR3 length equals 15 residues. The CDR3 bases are TGTGCCAGCCGATTACAGGGGGGCAACAATCAGCCCCAGCATTTT. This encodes CASRLQGGNNQPQHF.

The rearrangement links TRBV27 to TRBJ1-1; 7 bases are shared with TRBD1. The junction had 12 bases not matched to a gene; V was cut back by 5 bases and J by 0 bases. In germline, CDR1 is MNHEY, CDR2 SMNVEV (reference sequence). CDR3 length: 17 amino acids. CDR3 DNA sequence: TGTGCCAGCAGTCCCAGACAGGGCGCGATCATGAACACTGAAGCTTTCTTT. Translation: CASSPRQGAIMNTEAFF.